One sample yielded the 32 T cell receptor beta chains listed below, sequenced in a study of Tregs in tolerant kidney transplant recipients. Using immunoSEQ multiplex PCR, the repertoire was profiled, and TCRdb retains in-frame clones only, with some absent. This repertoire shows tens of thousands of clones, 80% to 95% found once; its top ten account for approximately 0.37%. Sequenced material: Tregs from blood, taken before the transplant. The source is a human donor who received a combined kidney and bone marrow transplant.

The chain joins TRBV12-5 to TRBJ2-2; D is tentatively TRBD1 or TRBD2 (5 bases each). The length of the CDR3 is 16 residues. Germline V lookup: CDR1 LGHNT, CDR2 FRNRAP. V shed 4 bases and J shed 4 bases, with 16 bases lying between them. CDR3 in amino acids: CASGWDQGAGTGELFF. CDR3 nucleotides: TGTGCTAGTGGTTGGGACCAGGGAGCAGGCACCGGGGAGCTGTTTTTT.

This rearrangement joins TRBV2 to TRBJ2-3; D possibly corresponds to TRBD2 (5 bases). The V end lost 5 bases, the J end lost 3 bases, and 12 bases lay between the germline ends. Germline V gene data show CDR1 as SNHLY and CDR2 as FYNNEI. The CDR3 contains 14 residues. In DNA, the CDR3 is TGTGCCAGCAGTAGGGAGATCGGTACAGATACGCAGTATTTT. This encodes CASSREIGTDTQYF.

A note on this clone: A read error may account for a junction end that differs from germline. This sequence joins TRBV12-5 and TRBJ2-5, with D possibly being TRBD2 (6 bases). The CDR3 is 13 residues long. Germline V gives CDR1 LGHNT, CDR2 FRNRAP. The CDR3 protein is CASGLGGLETQYF. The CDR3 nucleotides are TGTGCTAGTGGCTTGGGGGGACTAGAGACCCAGTACTTC.

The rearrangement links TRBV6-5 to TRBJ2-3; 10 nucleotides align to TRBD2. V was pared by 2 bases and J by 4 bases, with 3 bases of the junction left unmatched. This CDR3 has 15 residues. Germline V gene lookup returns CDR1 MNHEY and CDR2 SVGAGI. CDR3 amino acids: CASSYLAGVPDTQYF. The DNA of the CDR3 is TGTGCCAGCAGTTACCTAGCGGGAGTGCCAGATACGCAGTATTTT.

CDR3: CASQRDINYGYTF. As DNA, the CDR3 is TGTGCCAGCCAGAGGGACATTAACTATGGCTACACCTTC. The chain employs TRBV2 and TRBJ1-2; D may be TRBD1 (6 bases). This CDR3 contains 13 residues. CDR1 and CDR2 from the germline V gene are SNHLY and FYNNEI. Trimming cost V 8 bases and J 1 base, with 11 bases left between them.

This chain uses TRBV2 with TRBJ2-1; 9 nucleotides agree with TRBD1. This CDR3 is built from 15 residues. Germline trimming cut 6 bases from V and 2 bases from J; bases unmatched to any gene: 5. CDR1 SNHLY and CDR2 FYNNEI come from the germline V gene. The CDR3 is CASRERQGAYNEQFF. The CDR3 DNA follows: TGTGCCAGCAGGGAGAGACAGGGGGCCTACAATGAGCAGTTCTTC.

CDR3: CAWGRGLNEKLFF. The CDR3 coding sequence is TGTGCCTGGGGTCGGGGCCTTAATGAAAAACTGTTTTTT. The chain joins TRBV30 to TRBJ1-4; tentative D call: TRBD1 (5 bases). Germline V CDR1 and CDR2: GTSNPN, SVGIG (reference sequence). V lost 5 bases to trimming and J lost 4 bases, with 11 bases between them. This CDR3 is built from 13 residues.

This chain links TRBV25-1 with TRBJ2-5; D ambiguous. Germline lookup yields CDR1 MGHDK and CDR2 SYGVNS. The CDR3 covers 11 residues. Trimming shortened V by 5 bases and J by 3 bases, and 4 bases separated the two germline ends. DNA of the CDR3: TGTGCCAGCAGTAAGGAAGAGACCCAGTACTTC. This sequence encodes CASSKEETQYF.

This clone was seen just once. The CDR3 bases are TGTGCCAGCAGTTATCGGGACAGGGATGAAAAACTGTTTTTT. It yields the protein CASSYRDRDEKLFF. The chain uses TRBV6-5 and TRBJ1-4; 9 bases are a match to TRBD1. The CDR3 has 14 residues. With 3 bases clipped from V and 6 bases from J, the junction kept 2 bases outside the gene matches. Germline loops: CDR1 MNHEY, CDR2 SVGAGI.

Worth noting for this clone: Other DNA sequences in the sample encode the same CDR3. Here the CDR3 reads CSATGLYEQYF. CDR3 sequence (DNA): TGCAGTGCTACGGGTCTCTACGAGCAGTACTTC. The gene calls are TRBV20-1 and TRBJ2-7, with D unresolved. The CDR3 has 11 amino acids. The germline gives CDR1 DFQATT, CDR2 SNEGSKA (reference sequence). The V end was cut by 4 bases, the J end by 3 bases, with 7 bases between.

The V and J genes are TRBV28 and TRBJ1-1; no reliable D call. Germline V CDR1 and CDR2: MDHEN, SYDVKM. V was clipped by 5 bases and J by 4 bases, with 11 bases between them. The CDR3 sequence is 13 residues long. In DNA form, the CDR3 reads TGTGCCAGCAGTATAAAATTTACCACTGAAGCTTTCTTT. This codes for CASSIKFTTEAFF.

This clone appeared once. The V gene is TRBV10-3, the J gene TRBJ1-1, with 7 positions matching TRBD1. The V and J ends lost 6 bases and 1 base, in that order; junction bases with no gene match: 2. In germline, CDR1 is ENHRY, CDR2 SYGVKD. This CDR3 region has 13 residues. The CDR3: CAIRGTENTEAFF. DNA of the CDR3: TGTGCCATCAGAGGGACAGAGAACACTGAAGCTTTCTTT.

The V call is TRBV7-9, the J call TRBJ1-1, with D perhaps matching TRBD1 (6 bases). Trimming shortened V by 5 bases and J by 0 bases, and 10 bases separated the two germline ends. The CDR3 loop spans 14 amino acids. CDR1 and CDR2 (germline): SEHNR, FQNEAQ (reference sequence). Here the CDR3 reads CASSSRGMNTEAFF. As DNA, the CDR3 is TGTGCCAGCAGCAGCAGGGGCATGAACACTGAAGCTTTCTTT.

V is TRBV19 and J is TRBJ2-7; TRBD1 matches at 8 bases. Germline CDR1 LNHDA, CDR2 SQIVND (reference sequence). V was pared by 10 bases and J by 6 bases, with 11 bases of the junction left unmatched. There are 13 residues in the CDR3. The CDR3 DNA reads TGTGCCACGTCCGGGACAGGCAGGATCGAGCAGTACTTC. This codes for CATSGTGRIEQYF.

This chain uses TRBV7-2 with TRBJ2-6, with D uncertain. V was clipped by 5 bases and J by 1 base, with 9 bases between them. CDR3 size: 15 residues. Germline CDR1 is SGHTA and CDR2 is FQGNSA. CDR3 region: CASSPDISGANVLTF. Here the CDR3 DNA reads TGTGCCAGCAGCCCAGACATTTCTGGGGCCAACGTCCTGACTTTC.

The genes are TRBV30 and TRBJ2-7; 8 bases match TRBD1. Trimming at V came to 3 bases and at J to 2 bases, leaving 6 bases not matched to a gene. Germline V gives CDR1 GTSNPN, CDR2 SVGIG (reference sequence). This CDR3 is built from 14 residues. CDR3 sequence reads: CAWREGQATYEQYF. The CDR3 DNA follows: TGTGCCTGGAGGGAGGGACAGGCCACCTACGAGCAGTACTTC.

CDR3 sequence: CASVSTVGTEAFF. In nucleotides, the CDR3 is TGTGCCAGCGTCTCGACAGTGGGCACTGAAGCTTTCTTT. The V and J genes are TRBV6-5 and TRBJ1-1; weak D call: TRBD1 (5 bases). The CDR3 length is 13 residues. Trimming pared 8 bases from V and 4 bases from J, leaving 14 bases between. Germline-derived CDR1 and CDR2 are MNHEY and SVGAGI.

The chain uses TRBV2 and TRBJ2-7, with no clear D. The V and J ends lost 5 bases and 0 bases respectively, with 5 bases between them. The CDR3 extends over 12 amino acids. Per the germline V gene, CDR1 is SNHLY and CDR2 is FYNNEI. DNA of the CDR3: TGTGCCAGCAGTCAAAACTCCTACGAGCAGTACTTC. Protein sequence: CASSQNSYEQYF.

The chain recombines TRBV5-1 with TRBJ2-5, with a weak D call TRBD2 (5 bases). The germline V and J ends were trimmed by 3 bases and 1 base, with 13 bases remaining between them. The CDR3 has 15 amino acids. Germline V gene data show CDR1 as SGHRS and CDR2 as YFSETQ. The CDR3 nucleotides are TGCGCCAGCAGCTCGGATCCTAGCAGCCAAGAGACCCAGTACTTC. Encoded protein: CASSSDPSSQETQYF.

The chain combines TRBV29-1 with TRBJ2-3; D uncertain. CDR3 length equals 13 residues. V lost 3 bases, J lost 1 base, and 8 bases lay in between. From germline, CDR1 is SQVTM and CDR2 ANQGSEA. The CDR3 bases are TGCAGCGTTGACGAGCGAGGCACAGATACGCAGTATTTT. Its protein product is CSVDERGTDTQYF.

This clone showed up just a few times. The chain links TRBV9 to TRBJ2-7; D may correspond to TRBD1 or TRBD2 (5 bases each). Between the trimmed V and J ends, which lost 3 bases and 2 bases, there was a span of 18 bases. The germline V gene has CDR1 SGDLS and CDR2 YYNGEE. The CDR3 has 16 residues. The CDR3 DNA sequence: TGTGCCAGCAGCGCCCAGAAAGGGACGCCTACCTACGAGCAGTACTTC. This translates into CASSAQKGTPTYEQYF.

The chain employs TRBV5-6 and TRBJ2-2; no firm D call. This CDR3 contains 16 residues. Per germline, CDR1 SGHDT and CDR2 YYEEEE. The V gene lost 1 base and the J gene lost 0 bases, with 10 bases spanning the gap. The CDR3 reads CASSLPTRANTGELFF. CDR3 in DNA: TGTGCCAGCAGCTTGCCGACACGTGCGAACACCGGGGAGCTGTTTTTT. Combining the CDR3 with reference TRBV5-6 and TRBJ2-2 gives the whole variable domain DAGVTQSPTHLIKTRGQQVTLRCSPKSGHDTVSWYQQALGQGPQFIFQYYEEEERQRGNFPDRFSGHQFPNYSSELNVNALLLGDSALYLCASSLPTRANTGELFFGEGSRLTVL.

The CDR3 region is CASSLLWDGNQPQHF. The CDR3 coding sequence is TGTGCCAGCAGCCTGCTATGGGACGGGAATCAGCCCCAGCATTTT. The chain employs TRBV5-5 and TRBJ1-5, with D perhaps TRBD1 (5 bases). Deletions cut 4 bases from V and 4 bases from J, with 15 bases between. The CDR3 runs 15 residues. The germline V gene has CDR1 SGHKS and CDR2 YYEKEE (reference sequence). The full variable domain, rest sourced from reference TRBV5-5 and TRBJ1-5, is DAGVTQSPTHLIKTRGQQVTLRCSPISGHKSVSWYQQVLGQGPQFIFQYYEKEERGRGNFPDRFSARQFPNYSSELNVNALLLGDSALYLCASSLLWDGNQPQHFGDGTRLSIL.

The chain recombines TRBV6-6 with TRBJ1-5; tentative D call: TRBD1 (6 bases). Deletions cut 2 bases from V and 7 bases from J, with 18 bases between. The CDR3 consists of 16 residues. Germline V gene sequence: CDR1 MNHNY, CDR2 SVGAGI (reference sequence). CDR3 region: CASSYPTARGEQPQHF. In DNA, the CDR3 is TGTGCCAGCAGTTACCCTACGGCCAGGGGCGAACAGCCCCAGCATTTT.

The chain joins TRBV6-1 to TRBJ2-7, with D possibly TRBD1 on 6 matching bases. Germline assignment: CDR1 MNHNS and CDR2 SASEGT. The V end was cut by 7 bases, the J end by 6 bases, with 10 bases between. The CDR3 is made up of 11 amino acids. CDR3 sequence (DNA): TGTGCCAGCACGCAGGGGTCCGAGCAGTACTTC. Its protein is CASTQGSEQYF.

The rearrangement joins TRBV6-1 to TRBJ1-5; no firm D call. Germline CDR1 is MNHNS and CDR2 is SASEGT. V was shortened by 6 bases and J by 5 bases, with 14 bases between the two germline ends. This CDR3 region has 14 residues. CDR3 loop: CASSLTDGDQPQHF. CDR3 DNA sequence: TGTGCCAGCAGCCTGACGGACGGCGATCAGCCCCAGCATTTT.

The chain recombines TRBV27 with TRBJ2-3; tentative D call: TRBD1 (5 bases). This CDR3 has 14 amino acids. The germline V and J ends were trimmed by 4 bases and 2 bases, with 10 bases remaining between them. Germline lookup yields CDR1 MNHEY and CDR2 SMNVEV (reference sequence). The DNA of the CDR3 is TGTGCCAGCAGTTACCCAGGGAACACAGATACGCAGTATTTT. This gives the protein CASSYPGNTDTQYF.

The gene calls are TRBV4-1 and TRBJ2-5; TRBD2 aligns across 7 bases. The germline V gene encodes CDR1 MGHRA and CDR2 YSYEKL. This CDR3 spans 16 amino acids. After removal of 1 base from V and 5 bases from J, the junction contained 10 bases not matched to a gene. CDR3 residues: CASSQGGGRGRETQYF. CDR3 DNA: TGCGCCAGCAGCCAAGGTGGTGGGAGGGGTCGGGAGACCCAGTACTTC.

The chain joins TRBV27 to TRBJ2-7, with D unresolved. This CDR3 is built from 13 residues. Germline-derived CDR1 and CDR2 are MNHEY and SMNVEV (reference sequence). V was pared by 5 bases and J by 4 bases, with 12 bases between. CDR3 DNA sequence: TGTGCCAGCAGTCCAGGTGGGCCGTACGAGCAGTACTTC. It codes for CASSPGGPYEQYF.

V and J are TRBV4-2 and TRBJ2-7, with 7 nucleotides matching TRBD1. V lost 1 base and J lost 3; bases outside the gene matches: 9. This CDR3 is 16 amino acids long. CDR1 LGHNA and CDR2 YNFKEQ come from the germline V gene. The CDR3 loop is CASSQGGWTGGYEQYF. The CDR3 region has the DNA TGTGCCAGCAGCCAAGGGGGGTGGACAGGAGGCTACGAGCAGTACTTC.

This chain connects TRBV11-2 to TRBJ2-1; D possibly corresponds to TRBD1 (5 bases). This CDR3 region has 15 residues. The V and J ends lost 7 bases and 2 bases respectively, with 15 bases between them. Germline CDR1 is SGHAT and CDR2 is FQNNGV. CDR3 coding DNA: TGTGCCAGCAATCAGGGAAAAGCCCCCTACAATGAGCAGTTCTTC. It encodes CASNQGKAPYNEQFF.

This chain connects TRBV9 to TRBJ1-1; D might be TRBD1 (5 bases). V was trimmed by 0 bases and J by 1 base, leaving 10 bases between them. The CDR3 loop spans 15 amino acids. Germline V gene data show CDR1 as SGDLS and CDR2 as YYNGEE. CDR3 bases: TGTGCCAGCAGCGTAGATGGGGGGTGGAACACTGAAGCTTTCTTT. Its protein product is CASSVDGGWNTEAFF. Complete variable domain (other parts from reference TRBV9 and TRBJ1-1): DSGVTQTPKHLITATGQRVTLRCSPRSGDLSVYWYQQSLDQGLQFLIQYYNGEERAKGNILERFSAQQFPDLHSELNLSSLELGDSALYFCASSVDGGWNTEAFFGQGTRLTVV.